Presented here are 19 T cell receptor beta chains from one specimen sequenced in a study of OX40 agonist ivuxolimab in advanced cancers. The method was immunoSEQ multiplex PCR; TCRdb's version includes in-frame clones alone and lacks a portion of them. The repertoire holds roughly 56,000 clones, with approximately 86% as singletons. Sequences were derived from CD4+ or CD8+ T cells sorted from blood, sampled in a trial of the OX40 agonist ivuxolimab. Source of these receptors: an adult with an advanced solid tumor such as melanoma, head and neck, liver or kidney cancer.

The chain is built from TRBV10-3 and TRBJ1-1, with D possibly TRBD1 on 6 matching bases. The CDR3 runs to 15 residues. CDR1 ENHRY and CDR2 SYGVKD come from the germline V gene. V was cut by 2 bases and J by 3 bases, with 13 bases left in between. The CDR3 reads CAISEPQGGDTEAFF. CDR3 nucleotide sequence: TGTGCCATCAGTGAGCCACAGGGAGGAGACACTGAAGCTTTCTTT.

This clone showed up just a few times. The V and J genes are TRBV7-9 and TRBJ1-2; D is unresolved. This CDR3 has 12 residues. Germline CDR1 and CDR2: SEHNR and FQNEAQ (reference sequence). CDR3 DNA: TGTGCTACAGACGGTCCGTACTATGGCTACACCTTC. Amino acids: CATDGPYYGYTF.

This chain joins TRBV7-9 and TRBJ1-2, with D possibly being TRBD1 (5 bases). CDR3 length: 16 residues. The ends were cut back, 3 bases at V and 3 bases at J, with 17 bases in the middle. The V gene's germline CDR1 is SEHNR and CDR2 FQNEAQ (reference sequence). The CDR3 DNA sequence: TGTGCCAGCAGCTTTAATACGGGAACAGGCCACTATGGCTACACCTTC. This translates into CASSFNTGTGHYGYTF.

This chain joins TRBV30 and TRBJ1-3; D is unclear. The CDR3 spans 19 residues. Trimming shortened V by 2 bases and J by 1 base, and 24 bases separated the two germline ends. CDR1 is GTSNPN, CDR2 SVGIG, per germline (reference sequence). The CDR3 sequence: CAWSRSVFLGPTSGNTIYF. CDR3 DNA sequence: TGTGCCTGGAGTCGGTCTGTTTTTTTGGGTCCGACGTCTGGAAACACCATATATTTT.

This rearrangement joins TRBV19 to TRBJ1-5; 10 bases agree with TRBD1. Germline V gives CDR1 LNHDA, CDR2 SQIVND (reference sequence). With 10 bases clipped from V and 2 bases from J, the junction kept 17 bases outside the gene matches. The CDR3 contains 18 residues. CDR3 sequence reads: CATLPGQGSILGNQPQHF. The CDR3, as DNA: TGTGCCACCTTACCGGGACAGGGGTCTATTTTAGGCAATCAGCCCCAGCATTTT. The entire variable domain, with the rest obtained from reference TRBV19 and TRBJ1-5, is as follows: DGGITQSPKYLFRKEGQNVTLSCEQNLNHDAMYWYRQDPGQGLRLIYYSQIVNDFQKGDIAEGYSVSREKKESFPLTVTSAQKNPTAFYLCATLPGQGSILGNQPQHFGDGTRLSIL.

This clone has more than one count but fewer than ten. V is TRBV5-4 and J is TRBJ1-1, with TRBD1 matching 8 bases. V was clipped by 0 bases and J by 3 bases; unmatched bases: 1. Germline values: CDR1 SGHNT, CDR2 YYREEE (reference sequence). The CDR3 runs to 14 residues. CDR3: CASSLGTGYTEAFF. As DNA, the CDR3 is TGTGCCAGCAGCTTGGGGACAGGGTACACTGAAGCTTTCTTT.

This clone has only one observation. The rearrangement joins TRBV12-5 to TRBJ2-3; tentatively, D is TRBD2 (5 bases). Trimming removed 7 bases at V and 6 bases at J, with 14 bases between. Germline CDR1 LGHNT, CDR2 FRNRAP. The CDR3 extends over 13 amino acids. The CDR3 DNA reads as TGTGCTAGTGCTCTCTCCGGGGTTGATACGCAGTATTTT. Translated, it gives CASALSGVDTQYF.

The V and J genes are TRBV2 and TRBJ1-1; D gene ambiguous. The CDR3 contains 15 residues. Trimming took 6 bases from V and 5 from J, leaving 19 bases between them. Germline V gives CDR1 SNHLY, CDR2 FYNNEI. CDR3 DNA sequence: TGTGCCAGCAGAGAGCTTGCGACACCCGGGACTGAAGCTTTCTTT. Residues: CASRELATPGTEAFF.

The chain links TRBV7-2 to TRBJ1-1; TRBD1 aligns across 8 bases. J gave up 1 base and V 4 bases, and 5 bases lay outside the gene matches. Per the germline V gene, CDR1 is SGHTA and CDR2 is FQGNSA. CDR3 length: 15 amino acids. As DNA, the CDR3 is TGTGCCAGCAGCTCCCGACAGGGGACGAACACTGAAGCTTTCTTT. It codes for CASSSRQGTNTEAFF. The variable domain in full, with the rest retrieved from reference TRBV7-2 and TRBJ1-1, is GAGVSQSPSNKVTEKGKDVELRCDPISGHTALYWYRQSLGQGLEFLIYFQGNSAPDKSGLPSDRFSAERTGGSVSTLTIQRTQQEDSAVYLCASSSRQGTNTEAFFGQGTRLTVV.

This clone was seen a single time. In DNA form, the CDR3 reads TGTGCCAGCAGTGACAGCGGGGGGATCACAGATACGCAGTATTTT. It specifies CASSDSGGITDTQYF. The V and J genes are TRBV25-1 and TRBJ2-3, with 9 nucleotides matching TRBD2. V was clipped by 3 bases and J by 2 bases; unmatched bases: 3. This CDR3 has 15 amino acids. From germline, CDR1 is MGHDK and CDR2 SYGVNS.

The chain couples TRBV2 to TRBJ1-2; tentatively, D is TRBD1 (5 bases). Germline V gives CDR1 SNHLY, CDR2 FYNNEI. The CDR3 has 13 residues. Trimming took off 4 bases at V and 8 bases at J, with 14 bases between the two ends. The CDR3 DNA reads as TGTGCCAGCAGTGGAGGGGAGATTGGGGGCTACACCTTC. Its protein product is CASSGGEIGGYTF.

The chain recombines TRBV12-5 with TRBJ2-7; a possible D gene is TRBD2 (5 bases). The V end was cut by 0 bases, the J end by 3 bases, with 9 bases between. The CDR3 consists of 14 residues. CDR1 LGHNT and CDR2 FRNRAP come from the germline V gene. CDR3 residues: CASGLVAGVYEQYF. The CDR3 DNA reads TGTGCTAGTGGTTTGGTGGCCGGGGTCTACGAGCAGTACTTC.

Here the CDR3 reads CASGTGESYGYTF. Here the CDR3 DNA reads TGTGCCAGCGGGACAGGGGAGTCCTATGGCTACACCTTC. The chain couples TRBV6-5 to TRBJ1-2, with 10 positions matching TRBD1. Germline V gene lookup returns CDR1 MNHEY and CDR2 SVGAGI. The CDR3 covers 13 residues. Trimming took 8 bases from V and 4 from J; bases not matched to a gene: 4.

CDR3 sequence reads: CASSLRSGSSDEQFF. The DNA of the CDR3 is TGTGCCAGCAGCTTAAGGTCGGGTAGCAGCGATGAGCAGTTCTTC. The rearrangement uses TRBV7-6 and TRBJ2-1, with D unclear. This CDR3 comprises 15 residues. Germline values: CDR1 SGHVS, CDR2 FNYEAQ. The ends were cut back, 2 bases at V and 8 bases at J, with 16 bases in the middle.

The chain recombines TRBV27 with TRBJ1-2, with 9 bases identical to TRBD1. V lost 4 bases to trimming and J lost 0 bases; unmatched junction nucleotides: 9. Germline lookup yields CDR1 MNHEY and CDR2 SMNVEV (reference sequence). The CDR3 consists of 17 residues. The CDR3 protein is CASSYRGQGATNYGYTF. The CDR3 nucleotides are TGTGCCAGCAGTTATCGGGGACAGGGCGCAACTAACTATGGCTACACCTTC.

This chain connects TRBV13 to TRBJ2-7; no definite D call. With 2 bases removed from V and 4 bases from J, the gap between germline ends came to 18 bases. The CDR3 sequence is 16 residues long. Germline V gene lookup returns CDR1 PRHDT and CDR2 FYEKMQ (reference sequence). The CDR3 is CASSLLFDTERYEQYF. CDR3 nucleotides: TGTGCCAGCAGCTTATTATTCGACACCGAGAGATACGAGCAGTACTTC.

The V gene is TRBV4-1, the J gene TRBJ1-5, with D perhaps matching TRBD1 (5 bases). The CDR3 has 16 residues. Trimming left V 0 bases short and J 3 bases short, with 12 bases between. The germline V gene has CDR1 MGHRA and CDR2 YSYEKL. The DNA for the CDR3 is TGCGCCAGCAGCCAAGATCCGGGACTTGTCAATCAGCCCCAGCATTTT. Its translation is CASSQDPGLVNQPQHF.

V and J are TRBV19 and TRBJ2-6; possibly TRBD2 for D (6 bases). The CDR3 runs 19 residues. Germline CDR1 and CDR2: LNHDA and SQIVND (reference sequence). Trimming took 3 bases from V and 0 from J, leaving 18 bases between them. CDR3 sequence reads: CASSMLGQVGGSGANVLTF. The CDR3 nucleotides are TGTGCCAGTAGTATGTTGGGCCAGGTCGGGGGCTCTGGGGCCAACGTCCTGACTTTC.

This clone occurred once. The V and J genes are TRBV4-2 and TRBJ2-7; TRBD1 matches at 7 bases. V was pared by 0 bases and J by 4 bases, with 6 bases of the junction left unmatched. This CDR3 region has 15 residues. CDR1 and CDR2 (germline): LGHNA, YNFKEQ. CDR3 region: CASSQDRDREYEQYF. CDR3 DNA sequence: TGTGCCAGCAGCCAAGACAGGGACAGAGAGTACGAGCAGTACTTC.